The entry below gives a single T cell receptor beta chain sequence along with its context. This sample is drawn from a study of T cell changes during pregnancy in multiple sclerosis. The CDR3 runs to 15 residues. V lost 6 bases and J lost 6; bases outside the gene matches: 10. CDR1 is WSHSY and CDR2 is SAAADI in the germline V gene. Assay: immunoSEQ multiplex PCR; the TCRdb copy retains only in-frame clones and omits some. The sample holds 45,000 to 60,000 clones, approximately 90% seen once. This TCR derives from a female donor with multiple sclerosis, enrolled in a pregnancy study. V and J are TRBV10-2 and TRBJ1-1, with TRBD1 matching 10 bases. The sample was CD4+ T cells from peripheral blood mononuclear cells, taken in the second trimester of pregnancy. The CDR3 coding sequence is TGCGCCAGCAGCGAACTCCGGGACAGGGGCTCTGAAGCTTTCTTT. Translated, it gives CASSELRDRGSEAFF.